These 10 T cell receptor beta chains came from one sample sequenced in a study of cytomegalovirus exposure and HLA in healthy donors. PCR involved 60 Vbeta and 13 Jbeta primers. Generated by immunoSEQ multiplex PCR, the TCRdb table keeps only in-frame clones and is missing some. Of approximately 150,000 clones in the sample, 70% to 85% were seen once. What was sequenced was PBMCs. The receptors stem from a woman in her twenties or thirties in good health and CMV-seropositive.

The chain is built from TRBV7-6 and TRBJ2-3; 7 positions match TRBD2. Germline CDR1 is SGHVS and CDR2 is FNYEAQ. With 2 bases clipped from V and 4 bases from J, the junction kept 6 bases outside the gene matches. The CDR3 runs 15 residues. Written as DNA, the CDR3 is TGTGCCAGCAGCTTAACGGGCGGGAGTGCAGATACGCAGTATTTT. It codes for CASSLTGGSADTQYF.

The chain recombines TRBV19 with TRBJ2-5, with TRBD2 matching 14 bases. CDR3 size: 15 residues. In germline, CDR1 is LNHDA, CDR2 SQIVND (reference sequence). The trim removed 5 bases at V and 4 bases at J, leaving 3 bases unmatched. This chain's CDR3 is CASSVGTSGRETQYF. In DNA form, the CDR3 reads TGTGCCAGTAGTGTAGGGACTAGCGGGAGAGAGACCCAGTACTTC.

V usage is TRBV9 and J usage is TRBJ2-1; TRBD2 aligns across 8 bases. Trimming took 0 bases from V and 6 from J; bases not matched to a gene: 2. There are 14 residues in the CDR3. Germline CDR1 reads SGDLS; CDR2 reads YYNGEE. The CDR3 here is CASSVATSGNEQFF. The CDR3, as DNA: TGTGCCAGCAGCGTAGCTACTAGCGGCAATGAGCAGTTCTTC.

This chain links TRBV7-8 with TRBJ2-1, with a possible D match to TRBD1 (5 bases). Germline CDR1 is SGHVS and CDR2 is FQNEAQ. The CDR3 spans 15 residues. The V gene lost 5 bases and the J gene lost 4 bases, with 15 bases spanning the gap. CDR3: CASSPGARQYNEQFF. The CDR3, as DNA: TGTGCCAGCAGCCCCGGCGCGAGACAGTACAATGAGCAGTTCTTC.

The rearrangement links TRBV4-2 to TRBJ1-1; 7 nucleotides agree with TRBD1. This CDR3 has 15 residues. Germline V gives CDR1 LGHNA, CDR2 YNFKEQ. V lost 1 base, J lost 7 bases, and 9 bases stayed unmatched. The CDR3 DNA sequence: TGTGCCAGCAGCCAAGTCGGTGGACAGGCCGTTGAAGCTTTCTTT. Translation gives CASSQVGGQAVEAFF.

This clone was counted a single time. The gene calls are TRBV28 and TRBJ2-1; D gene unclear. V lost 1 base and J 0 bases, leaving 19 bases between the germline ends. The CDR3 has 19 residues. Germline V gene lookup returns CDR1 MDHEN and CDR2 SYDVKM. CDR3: CASSLYDPTTRYSYNEQFF. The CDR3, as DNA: TGTGCCAGCAGTTTATATGACCCCACTACCCGTTACTCCTACAATGAGCAGTTCTTC. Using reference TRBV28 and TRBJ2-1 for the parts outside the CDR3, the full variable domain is DVKVTQSSRYLVKRTGEKVFLECVQDMDHENMFWYRQDPGLGLRLIYFSYDVKMKEKGDIPEGYSVSREKKERFSLILESASTNQTSMYLCASSLYDPTTRYSYNEQFFGPGTRLTVL.

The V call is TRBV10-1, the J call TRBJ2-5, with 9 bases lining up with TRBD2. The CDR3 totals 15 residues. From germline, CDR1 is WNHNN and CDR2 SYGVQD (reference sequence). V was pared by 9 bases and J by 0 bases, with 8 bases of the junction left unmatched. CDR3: CARKGREGHQETQYF. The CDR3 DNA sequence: TGCGCCAGAAAAGGGCGGGAGGGTCACCAAGAGACCCAGTACTTC.

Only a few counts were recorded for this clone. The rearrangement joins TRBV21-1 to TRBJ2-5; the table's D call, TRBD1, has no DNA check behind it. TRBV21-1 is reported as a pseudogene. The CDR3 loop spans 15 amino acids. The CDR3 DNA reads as TGTGCCAGCAGCAAAGTACCGACAGGGAAAGAGACCCAGTACTTC. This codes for CASSKVPTGKETQYF.

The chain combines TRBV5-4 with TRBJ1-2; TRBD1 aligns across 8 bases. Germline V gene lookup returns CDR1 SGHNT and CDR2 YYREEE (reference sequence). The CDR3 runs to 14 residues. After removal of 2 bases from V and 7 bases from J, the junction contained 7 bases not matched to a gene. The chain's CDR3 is CASSFQGAGGGYTF. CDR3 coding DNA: TGTGCCAGCAGCTTTCAGGGGGCCGGGGGTGGCTACACCTTC. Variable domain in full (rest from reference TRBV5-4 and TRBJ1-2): ETGVTQSPTHLIKTRGQQVTLRCSSQSGHNTVSWYQQALGQGPQFIFQYYREEENGRGNFPPRFSGLQFPNYSSELNVNALELDDSALYLCASSFQGAGGGYTFGSGTRLTVV.

The CDR3 loop reads CASTLAGVETQYF. The CDR3 DNA follows: TGTGCCAGCACCTTAGCGGGAGTGGAGACCCAGTACTTC. The rearrangement links TRBV28 to TRBJ2-5; 9 bases line up with TRBD2. J lost 5 bases, V lost 7 bases, and 5 bases had no gene match. Germline values: CDR1 MDHEN, CDR2 SYDVKM. The CDR3 runs to 13 residues.